The present T cell receptor (beta chain) was sequenced within a study of cytomegalovirus exposure and HLA in healthy donors. The PCR employed 60 Vbeta primers together with 13 Jbeta primers. TCRdb keeps only in-frame clones here, not all; method: immunoSEQ multiplex PCR. This table has about 160,000 clones, 79% appearing once. The clonotype comes from a human donor in good health. Material for sequencing was PBMCs.

The CDR3 DNA reads TGTGCCAGCAGCTCCGGGGGGCCCCCAGATACGCAGTATTTT. Encoded protein: CASSSGGPPDTQYF. The chain couples TRBV5-6 to TRBJ2-3; possibly TRBD2 for D (7 bases). Trimming shortened V by 3 bases and J by 4 bases, and 12 bases separated the two germline ends. The CDR3 extends over 14 amino acids. CDR1 and CDR2 (germline): SGHDT, YYEEEE.